A selection of T cell receptor beta chains follows, all from one sample in a study of T cell responses to AZD1222 COVID-19 vaccine. Generated by immunoSEQ multiplex PCR, the TCRdb table keeps only in-frame clones and is missing some. This sample has some 140,000 clones, with 92% found just once. This specimen consisted of peripheral blood, obtained on day 0 of AZD1222 vaccination. Receptors were obtained from an adult in good health. Both conserved end residues are part of each CDR3. D genes are given only for firm matches. Rows may omit the clone size; those that give it use once, few, many or a size class.

V gene	CDR3 length	clone size	D gene	J gene	CDR3 protein
TRBV12-3/TRBV12-4	12	-	-	TRBJ2-7	CASTPPSFEQYF
TRBV5-1	15	few	TRBD2	TRBJ2-7	CASSLDQGGVYEQYF
TRBV15	15	-	-	TRBJ1-1	CATSRVVQMNTEAFF
TRBV9	16	-	TRBD2	TRBJ2-3	CASSVVAGSGTDTQYF
TRBV3-1/TRBV3-2	11	-	-	TRBJ2-5	CASSHLGAQYF
TRBV29-1	13	-	TRBD1	TRBJ1-4	CSVAGTGAEKLFF
TRBV6-1	16	-	TRBD1	TRBJ2-2	CASSEWDGQGSGELFF
TRBV11-2	12	-	-	TRBJ2-5	CASSLNQETQYF
TRBV7-9	13	-	-	TRBJ1-1	CASSLDRGGEAFF
TRBV30	11	-	-	TRBJ2-7	CAWMGAYEQYF
TRBV2	18	-	TRBD2	TRBJ2-1	CASSAVTSGSKTYNEQFF
TRBV9	15	-	-	TRBJ1-1	CASSVVAGADTEAFF
TRBV5-1	15	-	TRBD1	TRBJ2-2	CASSLTGGSTGELFF
TRBV27	15	-	-	TRBJ2-1	CASSLVGGLSTPQFF
TRBV7-6	14	once	-	TRBJ1-5	CASSLDSLNQPQHF
TRBV5-6	13	-	TRBD2	TRBJ2-1	CASLAGGGNEQFF
TRBV5-1	13	-	-	TRBJ1-6	CASSFEMGTPLHF
TRBV28	13	once	-	TRBJ1-4	CASTTNMAGELFF
TRBV6-6	18	-	-	TRBJ1-5	CASSRGGGDFYSNQPQHF
TRBV7-2	15	-	-	TRBJ1-1	CASSLDFDRSGEAFF
TRBV7-3	14	-	-	TRBJ2-6	CASSLTSGANVLTF
TRBV3-1/TRBV3-2	16	-	TRBD2	TRBJ2-3	CASSQVAGVGTDTQYF
TRBV5-5	17	-	-	TRBJ1-2	CASRPRSFGGLNYGYTF